These T cell receptor beta chains were read from a single sample in a study of blood T cells in healthy people across ages. TCRdb reprocessed the 5' RACE reads via MiXCR and lists one record per CDR3 protein. The sample records about 800,000 distinct CDR3 sequences, 20% to 25% being singletons. Another study also made use of these data, one on T cells of mothers and their children.

Sequencing was done on a sample of blood. These receptors all stem from a boy aged 5-17 years in good health. Both conserved end residues are part of each CDR3. Fields, in order: V gene, clone size, D gene, J gene, CDR3 DNA, CDR3 protein. The D gene is left open where the match is weak. Rows may omit the clone size; those that give it use once, few, many or a size class.

v_call: TRBV5-1
clone_size: .
d_call: .
j_call: TRBJ2-3
cdr3_nt: TGCGCCAGCAGTCTAATAGATACGCAGTATTTT
cdr3_aa: CASSLIDTQYF

v_call: TRBV7-3
clone_size: .
d_call: .
j_call: TRBJ2-2
cdr3_nt: TGTGCCAGCAGCCGAGGAGGGGGTCGCACCGGGGAGCTGTTTTTT
cdr3_aa: CASSRGGGRTGELFF

v_call: TRBV6-6
clone_size: .
d_call: TRBD2
j_call: TRBJ2-7
cdr3_nt: TGTGCCAGCAGTTACATTGCGGGAGCCTACGAGCAGTACTTC
cdr3_aa: CASSYIAGAYEQYF

v_call: TRBV10-3
clone_size: few
d_call: .
j_call: TRBJ2-3
cdr3_nt: TGTGCCATCAGTCTAATGGAAACAGATACGCAGTATTTT
cdr3_aa: CAISLMETDTQYF

v_call: TRBV9
clone_size: .
d_call: TRBD1
j_call: TRBJ1-4
cdr3_nt: TGTGCCAGCAGCGAGGGAACAGGGGGGCCAACTAATGAAAAACTGTTTTTT
cdr3_aa: CASSEGTGGPTNEKLFF

v_call: TRBV24-1
clone_size: few
d_call: .
j_call: TRBJ2-1
cdr3_nt: TGTGCCGCCAGTGATTTGAAGGGGGCCTACAATGAGCAGTTCTTC
cdr3_aa: CAASDLKGAYNEQFF

v_call: TRBV6-2/TRBV6-3
clone_size: .
d_call: .
j_call: TRBJ1-2
cdr3_nt: TGTGCCAGCAGCTACCGGGACACCTATGGCTACACCTTC
cdr3_aa: CASSYRDTYGYTF

v_call: TRBV27
clone_size: .
d_call: .
j_call: TRBJ1-6
cdr3_nt: TGTGCCAGCAGTTTCTTTGCTCGGGGAACAGGGCCCCTCCACTTT
cdr3_aa: CASSFFARGTGPLHF

v_call: TRBV2
clone_size: once
d_call: .
j_call: TRBJ1-4
cdr3_nt: TGTGCCAGCGGGCGGGACAATGAAAAACTGTTTTTT
cdr3_aa: CASGRDNEKLFF

v_call: TRBV12-3/TRBV12-4
clone_size: .
d_call: .
j_call: TRBJ2-5
cdr3_nt: TGTGCCAGCAGTTTATCGTTGCGGGAACAAGAGACCCAGTACTTC
cdr3_aa: CASSLSLREQETQYF